This entry is about one T cell receptor beta chain. In its sample, this clone was seen once. Its target antigen remains unknown. No base-level quality is on record; no much larger clone is a single base apart. This sample is drawn from a study of CD4+ T cells in melanoma (dated by TCRdb to 2022 to 2024). Concerning the study at large: Neoantigen-specific CD4+ T cells in human melanoma were what the study investigated.

Study-level results and caveats: The report described a correlation between neoantigen-specific CD4+ T cells and the function of CD8+ T cells, macrophages and B cells. Neoantigen-specific CD4+ T cells in melanoma were reported to show diverse differentiation states.

The V end loses 5 bases and the J end loses 0 bases, and a stretch of 13 bases separates them. CDR1 and CDR2 (SGHAT, FQNNGV) derive from the germline V gene. Inclusive of the bounding cysteine and phenylalanine, the CDR3 is 15 residues long. The CDR3 DNA has 45 bases and is translated from base 1. The donors were people with melanoma. Library preparation was by the immunoSEQ multiplex PCR assay. As stored in TCRdb, this immuneACCESS dataset retains in-frame rearrangements with V and J assigned. A fraction of the clones does not appear; measured against another copy, unresolved V genes explain less than half of the discrepancy, and the remainder lacks a known reason. For this sample there are 140,000 or so clones; nearly 95% appear just once. About 1.5% of the sample goes to the ten largest clones.

The V and J genes are TRBV11-2 and TRBJ2-5; the D call could be TRBD1 or TRBD2, with each sharing 5 bases. The sequence came from a human donor with melanoma. The DNA sequence is given as TGTGCCAGCAGCCCCCGGGGCTGGGACCAAGAGACCCAGTACTTC. It is translated as CASSPRGWDQETQYF.